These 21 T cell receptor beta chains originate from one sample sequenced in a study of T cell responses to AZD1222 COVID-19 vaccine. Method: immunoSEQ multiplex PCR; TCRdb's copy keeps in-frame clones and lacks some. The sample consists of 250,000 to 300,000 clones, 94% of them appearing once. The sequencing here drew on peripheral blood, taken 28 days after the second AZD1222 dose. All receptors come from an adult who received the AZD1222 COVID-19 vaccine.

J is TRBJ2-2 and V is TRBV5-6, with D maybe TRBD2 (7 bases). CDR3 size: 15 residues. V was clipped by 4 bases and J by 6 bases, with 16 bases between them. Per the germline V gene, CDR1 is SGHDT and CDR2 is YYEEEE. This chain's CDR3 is CASSVLGGQAGELFF. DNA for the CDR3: TGTGCCAGCAGCGTCCTCGGGGGGCAGGCCGGGGAGCTGTTTTTT. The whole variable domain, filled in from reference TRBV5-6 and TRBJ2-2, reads DAGVTQSPTHLIKTRGQQVTLRCSPKSGHDTVSWYQQALGQGPQFIFQYYEEEERQRGNFPDRFSGHQFPNYSSELNVNALLLGDSALYLCASSVLGGQAGELFFGEGSRLTVL.

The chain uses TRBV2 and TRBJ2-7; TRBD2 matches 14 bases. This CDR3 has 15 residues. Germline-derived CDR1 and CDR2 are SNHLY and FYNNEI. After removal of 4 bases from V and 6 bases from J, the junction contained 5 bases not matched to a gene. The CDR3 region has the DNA TGTGCCAGCAGTGCCGGGACTAGCGGGAGTCGCGAGCAGTACTTC. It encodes CASSAGTSGSREQYF.

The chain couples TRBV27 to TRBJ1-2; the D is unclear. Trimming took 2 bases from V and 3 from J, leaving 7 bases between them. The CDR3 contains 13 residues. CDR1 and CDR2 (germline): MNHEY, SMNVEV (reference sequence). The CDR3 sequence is CASSLAGYYGYTF. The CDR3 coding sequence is TGTGCCAGCAGTTTAGCCGGATACTATGGCTACACCTTC.

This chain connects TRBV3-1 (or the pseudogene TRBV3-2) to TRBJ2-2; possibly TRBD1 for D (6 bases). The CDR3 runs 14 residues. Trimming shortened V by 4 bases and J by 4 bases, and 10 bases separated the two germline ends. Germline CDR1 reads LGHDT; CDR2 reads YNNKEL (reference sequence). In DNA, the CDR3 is TGTGCCAGCAGCCTAACAGGGTTCACCGGGGAGCTGTTTTTT. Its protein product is CASSLTGFTGELFF.

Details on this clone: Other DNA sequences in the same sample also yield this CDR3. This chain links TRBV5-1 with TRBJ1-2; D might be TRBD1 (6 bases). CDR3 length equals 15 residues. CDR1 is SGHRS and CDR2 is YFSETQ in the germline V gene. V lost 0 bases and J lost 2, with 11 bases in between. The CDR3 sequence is CASSLGGRANYGYTF. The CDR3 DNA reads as TGCGCCAGCAGCTTGGGGGGGCGCGCCAACTATGGCTACACCTTC.

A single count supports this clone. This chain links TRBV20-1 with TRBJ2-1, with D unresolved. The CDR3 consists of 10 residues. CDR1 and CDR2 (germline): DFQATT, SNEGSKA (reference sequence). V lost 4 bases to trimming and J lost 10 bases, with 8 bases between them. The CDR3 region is CSAIAIEQFF. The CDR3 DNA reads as TGCAGTGCTATAGCCATCGAGCAGTTCTTC.

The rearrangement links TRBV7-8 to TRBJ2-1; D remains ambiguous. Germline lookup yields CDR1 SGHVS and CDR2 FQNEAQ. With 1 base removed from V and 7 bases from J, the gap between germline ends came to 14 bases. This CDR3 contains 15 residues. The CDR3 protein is CASSLGAPGLNEQFF. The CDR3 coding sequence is TGTGCCAGCAGCTTAGGGGCCCCAGGTTTAAATGAGCAGTTCTTC. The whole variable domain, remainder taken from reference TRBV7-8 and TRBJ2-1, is GAGVSQSPRYKVAKRGQDVALRCDPISGHVSLFWYQQALGQGPEFLTYFQNEAQLDKSGLPSDRFFAERPEGSVSTLKIQRTQQEDSAVYLCASSLGAPGLNEQFFGPGTRLTVL.

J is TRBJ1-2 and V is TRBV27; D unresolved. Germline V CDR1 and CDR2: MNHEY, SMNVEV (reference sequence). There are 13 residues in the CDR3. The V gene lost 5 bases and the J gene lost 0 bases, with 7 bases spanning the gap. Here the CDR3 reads CASSGIANYGYTF. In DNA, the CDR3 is TGTGCCAGCAGTGGTATAGCTAACTATGGCTACACCTTC.

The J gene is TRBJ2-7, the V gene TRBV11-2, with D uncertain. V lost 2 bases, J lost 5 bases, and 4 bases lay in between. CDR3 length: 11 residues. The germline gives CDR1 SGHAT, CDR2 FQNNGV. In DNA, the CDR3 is TGTGCCAGCAGCTTATCCCACGAGCAGTACTTC. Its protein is CASSLSHEQYF. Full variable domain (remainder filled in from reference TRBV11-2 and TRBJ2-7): EAGVAQSPRYKIIEKRQSVAFWCNPISGHATLYWYQQILGQGPKLLIQFQNNGVVDDSQLPKDRFSAERLKGVDSTLKIQPAKLEDSAVYLCASSLSHEQYFGPGTRLTVT.

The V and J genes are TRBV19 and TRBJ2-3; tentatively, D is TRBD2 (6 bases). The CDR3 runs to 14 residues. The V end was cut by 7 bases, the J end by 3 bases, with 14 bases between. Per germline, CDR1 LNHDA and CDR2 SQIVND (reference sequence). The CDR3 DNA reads TGTGCCAGTATGGGGAGGTTTGGGACAGATACGCAGTATTTT. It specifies CASMGRFGTDTQYF.

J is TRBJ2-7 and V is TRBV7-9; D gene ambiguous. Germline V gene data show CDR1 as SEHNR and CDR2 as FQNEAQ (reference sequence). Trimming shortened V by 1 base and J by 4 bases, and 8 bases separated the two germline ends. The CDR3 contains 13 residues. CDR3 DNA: TGTGCCAGCAGCTTAGGACTTTTTTACGAGCAGTACTTC. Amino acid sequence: CASSLGLFYEQYF. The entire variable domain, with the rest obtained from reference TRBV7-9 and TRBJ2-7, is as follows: DTGVSQNPRHKITKRGQNVTFRCDPISEHNRLYWYRQTLGQGPEFLTYFQNEAQLEKSRLLSDRFSAERPKGSFSTLEIQRTEQGDSAMYLCASSLGLFYEQYFGPGTRLTVT.

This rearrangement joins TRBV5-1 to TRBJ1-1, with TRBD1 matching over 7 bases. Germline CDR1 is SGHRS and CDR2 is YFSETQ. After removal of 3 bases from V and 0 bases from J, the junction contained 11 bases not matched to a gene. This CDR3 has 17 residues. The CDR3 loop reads CASSSQTGRGVNTEAFF. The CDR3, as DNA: TGCGCCAGCAGCTCCCAGACAGGGAGGGGGGTGAACACTGAAGCTTTCTTT.

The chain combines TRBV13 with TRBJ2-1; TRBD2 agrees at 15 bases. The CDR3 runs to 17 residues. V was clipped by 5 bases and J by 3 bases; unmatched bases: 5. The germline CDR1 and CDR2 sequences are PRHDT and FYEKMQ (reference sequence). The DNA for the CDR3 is TGTGCCAGCAGCATCGGACTAGCGGGAGGGGTCTACAATGAGCAGTTCTTC. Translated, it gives CASSIGLAGGVYNEQFF.

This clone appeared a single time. CDR3 protein: CAISESGGAGGYTF. The CDR3 region has the DNA TGTGCCATCAGTGAGTCGGGCGGTGCCGGTGGCTACACCTTC. This chain joins TRBV10-3 and TRBJ1-2; D ambiguous. Trimming removed 0 bases at V and 7 bases at J, with 12 bases between. CDR1 ENHRY and CDR2 SYGVKD come from the germline V gene. This CDR3 has 14 residues.

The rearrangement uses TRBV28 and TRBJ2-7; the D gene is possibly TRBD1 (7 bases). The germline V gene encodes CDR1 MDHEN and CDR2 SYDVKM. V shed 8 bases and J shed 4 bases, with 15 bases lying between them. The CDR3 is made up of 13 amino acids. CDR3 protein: CASGPGGPYEQYF. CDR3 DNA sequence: TGTGCCAGCGGCCCAGGGGGGCCATACGAGCAGTACTTC.

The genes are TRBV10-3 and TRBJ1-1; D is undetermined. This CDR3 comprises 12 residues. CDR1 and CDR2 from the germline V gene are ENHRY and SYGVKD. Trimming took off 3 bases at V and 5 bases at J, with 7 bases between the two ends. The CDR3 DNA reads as TGTGCCATCAGTGACCCTCAAACTGAAGCTTTCTTT. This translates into CAISDPQTEAFF.

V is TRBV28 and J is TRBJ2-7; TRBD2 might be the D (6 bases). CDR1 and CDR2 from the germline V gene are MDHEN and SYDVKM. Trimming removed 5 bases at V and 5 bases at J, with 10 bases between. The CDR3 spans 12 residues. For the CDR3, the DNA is TGTGCCAGCAGTGGTGGAGGGGACGAGCAGTACTTC. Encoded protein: CASSGGGDEQYF.

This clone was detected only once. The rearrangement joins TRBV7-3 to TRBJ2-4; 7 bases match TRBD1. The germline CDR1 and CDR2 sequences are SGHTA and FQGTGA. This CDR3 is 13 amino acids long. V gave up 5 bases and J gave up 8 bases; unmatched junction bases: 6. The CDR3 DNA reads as TGTGCCAGCAGCCAGACAGGGTTGGACATTCAGTACTTC. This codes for CASSQTGLDIQYF.

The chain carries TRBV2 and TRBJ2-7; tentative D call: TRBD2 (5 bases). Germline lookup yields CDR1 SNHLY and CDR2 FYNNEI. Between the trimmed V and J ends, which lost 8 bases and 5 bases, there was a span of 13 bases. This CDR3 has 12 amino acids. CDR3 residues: CASRGLFDEQYF. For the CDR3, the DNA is TGTGCCAGCCGAGGGTTGTTCGACGAGCAGTACTTC.

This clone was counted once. The CDR3 spells CASSHQHAGLEDTIYF. The CDR3 DNA reads as TGTGCCAGCAGCCATCAGCACGCAGGGCTGGAGGACACCATATATTTT. The genes are TRBV3-1 (or the pseudogene TRBV3-2) and TRBJ1-3; a possible D gene is TRBD1 (5 bases). Trimming shortened V by 3 bases and J by 8 bases, and 20 bases separated the two germline ends. CDR3 size: 16 residues. The germline V gene encodes CDR1 LGHDT and CDR2 YNNKEL (reference sequence).

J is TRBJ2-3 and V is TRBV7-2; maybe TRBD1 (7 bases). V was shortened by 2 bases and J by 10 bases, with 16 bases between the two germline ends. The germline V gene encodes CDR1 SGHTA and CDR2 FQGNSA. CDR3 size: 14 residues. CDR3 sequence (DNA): TGTGCCAGCAGCTTACCGGAGGGCCAGGGGGCGCAGTATTTT. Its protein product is CASSLPEGQGAQYF.